One sample yielded the 27 T cell receptor beta chains listed below, sequenced in a study of CD4 T cells in relation to SARS-CoV-2 and coronaviruses. Profiling relied on immunoSEQ multiplex PCR, and the TCRdb table lists in-frame clones only, not all of them. The top ten hold approximately 0.37% of the sample, which has about 56,000 clones, approximately 90% seen once. The sequencing sample was made of naive CD4+ T cells from PBMCs. The sample's subset: naive CD4+ T cells isolated by negative enrichment. These TCRs come from an adult with COVID-19.

The genes are TRBV2 and TRBJ2-1; 8 bases line up with TRBD2. In germline, CDR1 is SNHLY, CDR2 FYNNEI. The CDR3 is 15 residues long. J lost 4 bases, V lost 3 bases, and 5 bases had no gene match. CDR3 amino acids: CASSEASGFYNEQFF. The CDR3 coding sequence is TGTGCCAGCAGTGAGGCTAGCGGGTTTTACAATGAGCAGTTCTTC.

The CDR3 loop reads CAWTTGSGGEKLFF. CDR3 nucleotide sequence: TGTGCCTGGACTACAGGGTCCGGTGGAGAAAAACTGTTTTTT. The V call is TRBV30, the J call TRBJ1-4, with a possible D match to TRBD1 (6 bases). V gave up 4 bases and J gave up 8 bases, with 17 bases separating them. The CDR3 is 14 residues long. Per germline, CDR1 GTSNPN and CDR2 SVGIG (reference sequence). Combining the CDR3 with reference TRBV30 and TRBJ1-4 gives the whole variable domain SQTIHQWPATLVQPVGSPLSLECTVEGTSNPNLYWYRQAAGRGLQLLFYSVGIGQISSEVPQNLSASRPQDRQFILSSKKLLLSDSGFYLCAWTTGSGGEKLFFGSGTQLSVL.

The chain employs TRBV19 and TRBJ2-1, with 10 positions matching TRBD2. The ends lost 6 bases at V and 0 bases at J; junction bases unmatched: 8. CDR3 length equals 17 residues. Germline V gives CDR1 LNHDA, CDR2 SQIVND (reference sequence). CDR3 protein: CASRPQLAGSSYNEQFF. The CDR3 DNA reads TGTGCCAGTAGACCCCAACTAGCGGGGTCCTCCTACAATGAGCAGTTCTTC.

The rearrangement links TRBV28 to TRBJ2-2, with 8 bases lining up with TRBD1. The CDR3 contains 18 residues. CDR1 and CDR2 from the germline V gene are MDHEN and SYDVKM. Trimming at V came to 3 bases and at J to 0 bases, leaving 9 bases not matched to a gene. This CDR3 reads CASSFGQGFVSNTGELFF. The DNA for the CDR3 is TGTGCCAGCAGTTTCGGACAGGGTTTTGTGTCGAACACCGGGGAGCTGTTTTTT.

CDR3 in DNA: TGTGCCAGCACCCTAACTGGGACTGTAAGGGGCTATGGCTACACCTTC. Protein product: CASTLTGTVRGYGYTF. This rearrangement joins TRBV2 to TRBJ1-2; tentative D call: TRBD1 (5 bases). This CDR3 has 16 amino acids. In germline, CDR1 is SNHLY, CDR2 FYNNEI. Trimming removed 7 bases at V and 4 bases at J, with 22 bases between.

This clone was seen once. The chain employs TRBV5-6 and TRBJ2-3; possible D gene TRBD1, 6 bases. The CDR3 runs 16 residues. CDR1 is SGHDT, CDR2 YYEEEE, per germline. V was clipped by 5 bases and J by 2 bases, with 18 bases between them. In DNA form, the CDR3 reads TGTGCCAGCAGATTAATCAGGGGTTTGGTCACAGATACGCAGTATTTT. Translated, it gives CASRLIRGLVTDTQYF.

This clone was observed a single time. This chain connects TRBV28 to TRBJ2-7; unclear D gene. The germline V and J ends were trimmed by 5 bases and 5 bases, with 22 bases remaining between them. This CDR3 spans 16 amino acids. Germline V CDR1 and CDR2: MDHEN, SYDVKM. The CDR3 region is CASSPPGLLRVDEQYF. The DNA for the CDR3 is TGTGCCAGCAGTCCCCCGGGCTTACTAAGGGTGGACGAGCAGTACTTC.

Regarding this clone: This same CDR3 is encoded by further DNA sequences in the sample. V is TRBV18 and J is TRBJ1-1; the match to TRBD1 covers 7 bases. The germline V gene encodes CDR1 KGHSH and CDR2 LQKENI. This CDR3 has 13 amino acids. V lost 4 bases to trimming and J lost 1 base; unmatched junction nucleotides: 0. The CDR3 DNA sequence: TGTGCCAGCTCACGGGACAGGAACACTGAAGCTTTCTTT. Its translation is CASSRDRNTEAFF.

The chain recombines TRBV2 with TRBJ1-1; D not certain. Germline loops: CDR1 SNHLY, CDR2 FYNNEI. The length of the CDR3 is 13 residues. V was shortened by 5 bases and J by 0 bases, with 7 bases between the two germline ends. DNA of the CDR3: TGTGCCAGCAGTCAACACATGAACACTGAAGCTTTCTTT. It encodes CASSQHMNTEAFF.

CDR3: CAWSVQGFTEAFF. The CDR3, as DNA: TGTGCCTGGAGTGTTCAGGGGTTCACTGAAGCTTTCTTT. The chain has TRBV30 and TRBJ1-1; tentative D call: TRBD1 (6 bases). Germline V gene sequence: CDR1 GTSNPN, CDR2 SVGIG (reference sequence). CDR3 length: 13 amino acids. The V end lost 0 bases, the J end lost 4 bases, and 9 bases lay between the germline ends. Supplemented by reference TRBV30 and TRBJ1-1, the full variable domain reads SQTIHQWPATLVQPVGSPLSLECTVEGTSNPNLYWYRQAAGRGLQLLFYSVGIGQISSEVPQNLSASRPQDRQFILSSKKLLLSDSGFYLCAWSVQGFTEAFFGQGTRLTVV.

The genes are TRBV4-3 and TRBJ2-2, with TRBD2 as a possible D gene (7 bases). Germline lookup yields CDR1 LGHNA and CDR2 YSLEER. Trimming removed 3 bases at V and 3 bases at J, with 14 bases between. This CDR3 has 16 residues. Here the CDR3 reads CASSQGGGVYTGELFF. CDR3 DNA sequence: TGCGCCAGCAGCCAGGGGGGGGGCGTTTACACCGGGGAGCTGTTTTTT.

The rearrangement joins TRBV6-2 or TRBV6-3 to TRBJ2-3, with D possibly matching TRBD1 (5 bases). V gave up 0 bases and J gave up 4 bases, with 14 bases separating them. This CDR3 comprises 16 residues. Germline values: CDR1 MNHEY, CDR2 SVGEGT. CDR3 sequence: CASSYSSRAAPDTQYF. The CDR3 DNA is TGTGCCAGCAGTTACTCTTCCAGGGCCGCTCCAGATACGCAGTATTTT.

This clone was seen just once. This chain joins TRBV7-2 and TRBJ2-1; TRBD2 matches 8 bases. CDR1 and CDR2 from the germline V gene are SGHTA and FQGNSA. This CDR3 contains 15 residues. The junction had 11 bases not matched to a gene; V was cut back by 6 bases and J by 7 bases. For the CDR3, the DNA is TGTGCCAGCAGTTTTGAAGCGGGAGTTGTGAATGAGCAGTTCTTC. Protein: CASSFEAGVVNEQFF.

In nucleotides, the CDR3 is TGCGCCAGCAGCCGAATAGCGGGAGTGGGTCGCAATGAGCAGTTCTTC. Translation: CASSRIAGVGRNEQFF. V gene TRBV4-1 combines with J gene TRBJ2-1, with 9 bases fitting TRBD2. The ends lost 4 bases at V and 6 bases at J; junction bases unmatched: 10. The CDR3 is 16 residues long. Germline V gives CDR1 MGHRA, CDR2 YSYEKL.

The chain has TRBV2 and TRBJ1-1; TRBD1 aligns across 9 bases. The V gene end was trimmed by 5 bases and the J gene end by 1 base; junction bases not matched to a gene: 2. Per germline, CDR1 SNHLY and CDR2 FYNNEI. The CDR3 has 14 residues. The CDR3 region has the DNA TGTGCCAGCAGTAGGGGACAGGGGAACACTGAAGCTTTCTTT. It encodes CASSRGQGNTEAFF.

The gene calls are TRBV28 and TRBJ2-5; weak D call: TRBD2 (6 bases). In germline, CDR1 is MDHEN, CDR2 SYDVKM. Trimming removed 4 bases at V and 5 bases at J, with 20 bases between. The CDR3 has 16 residues. This CDR3 is CASSSPSTSLQETQYF. The CDR3 nucleotides are TGTGCCAGCAGTTCCCCCTCAACTAGCCTGCAGGAGACCCAGTACTTC.

The genes are TRBV27 and TRBJ1-6; 7 bases match TRBD1. V trimming: 6 bases; J trimming: 7 bases; junction bases outside the gene matches: 12. The CDR3 contains 16 residues. Germline CDR1 MNHEY, CDR2 SMNVEV (reference sequence). The CDR3 DNA reads TGTGCCAGCAGCTTTGGCGGGGCAGGGGGGAATTCACCCCTCCACTTT. Translated: CASSFGGAGGNSPLHF.

V and J are TRBV7-9 and TRBJ1-2; possibly TRBD1 for D (5 bases). This CDR3 contains 17 residues. Germline V gives CDR1 SEHNR, CDR2 FQNEAQ (reference sequence). V was shortened by 6 bases and J by 8 bases, with 28 bases between the two germline ends. CDR3 nucleotides: TGTGCCAGCAGTTTCCTTCCCACCACCGACAGTCAGGGAGGCTACACCTTC. It codes for CASSFLPTTDSQGGYTF.

J is TRBJ1-5 and V is TRBV19; tentatively, D is TRBD1 (5 bases). This CDR3 spans 13 amino acids. Trimming left V 5 bases short and J 0 bases short, with 5 bases between. The germline gives CDR1 LNHDA, CDR2 SQIVND (reference sequence). The CDR3 DNA reads TGTGCCAGTAGTGGGGGTAGCAATCAGCCCCAGCATTTT. It specifies CASSGGSNQPQHF.

This clone was observed once. The V and J genes are TRBV7-8 and TRBJ1-5; the D is unclear. The V end lost 5 bases, the J end lost 1 base, and 15 bases lay between the germline ends. This CDR3 has 16 residues. Germline CDR1 and CDR2: SGHVS and FQNEAQ. CDR3 nucleotides: TGTGCCAGCAGCCGGGTTCGGCTACGAAGCAATCAGCCCCAGCATTTT. Amino acids: CASSRVRLRSNQPQHF.

The gene calls are TRBV10-3 and TRBJ2-7; a weak D match, TRBD2 (5 bases). CDR1 is ENHRY and CDR2 is SYGVKD in the germline V gene. V shed 0 bases and J shed 5 bases, with 11 bases lying between them. There are 14 residues in the CDR3. In DNA form, the CDR3 reads TGTGCCATCAGTGAGTCGTGGACTCCTCACGAGCAGTACTTC. Amino acids: CAISESWTPHEQYF.

The CDR3 coding sequence is TGTGCCAGCAGCTCGAATACGGGATTAGCGGGAGGGCCGGGTGAGCAGTTCTTC. Encoded protein: CASSSNTGLAGGPGEQFF. This rearrangement joins TRBV5-4 to TRBJ2-1; 11 bases fit TRBD2. The CDR3 consists of 18 residues. The trim removed 3 bases at V and 9 bases at J, leaving 17 bases unmatched. The germline gives CDR1 SGHNT, CDR2 YYREEE (reference sequence).

V is TRBV2 and J is TRBJ2-2; the D gene is possibly TRBD2 (6 bases). The germline gives CDR1 SNHLY, CDR2 FYNNEI. This CDR3 contains 14 residues. Trimming left V 4 bases short and J 7 bases short, with 13 bases between. CDR3 nucleotides: TGTGCCAGCAGTGGATCCAGGGAGGTCGGGGAGCTGTTTTTT. Translation gives CASSGSREVGELFF.

J is TRBJ1-1 and V is TRBV3-1 (or the pseudogene TRBV3-2); maybe TRBD1 (6 bases). V shed 6 bases and J shed 1 base, with 18 bases lying between them. The CDR3 runs 16 residues. Germline CDR1 is LGHDT and CDR2 is YNNKEL (reference sequence). The DNA for the CDR3 is TGTGCCAGCAGTCAGGACGACAGGATCTGGAACACTGAAGCTTTCTTT. It specifies CASSQDDRIWNTEAFF.

This clone was detected a few times. This chain joins TRBV30 and TRBJ1-5; 7 bases are a match to TRBD1. This CDR3 region has 13 residues. Germline V CDR1 and CDR2: GTSNPN, SVGIG (reference sequence). V was pared by 5 bases and J by 5 bases, with 6 bases of the junction left unmatched. CDR3 sequence reads: CAWSTGVHQPQHF. DNA of the CDR3: TGTGCCTGGTCCACAGGGGTCCATCAGCCCCAGCATTTT. The full variable domain, with the rest looked up from reference TRBV30 and TRBJ1-5, is SQTIHQWPATLVQPVGSPLSLECTVEGTSNPNLYWYRQAAGRGLQLLFYSVGIGQISSEVPQNLSASRPQDRQFILSSKKLLLSDSGFYLCAWSTGVHQPQHFGDGTRLSIL.

The table lists this clone with a few counts. This rearrangement joins TRBV27 to TRBJ2-7, with a tentative D call TRBD2 (6 bases). V shed 5 bases and J shed 3 bases, with 23 bases lying between them. CDR1 and CDR2 from the germline V gene are MNHEY and SMNVEV (reference sequence). This CDR3 spans 17 amino acids. This CDR3 reads CASSRGLGRESIYEQYF. Written as DNA, the CDR3 is TGTGCCAGCAGTCGCGGCCTGGGACGGGAGTCTATCTACGAGCAGTACTTC.

This rearrangement joins TRBV28 to TRBJ2-5, with TRBD1 identical over 7 bases. Germline values: CDR1 MDHEN, CDR2 SYDVKM. The CDR3 sequence is 13 residues long. CDR3 nucleotide sequence: TGTGCTTCTGAAAGGGGGCTCCAAGAGACCCAGTACTTC. Amino acids: CASERGLQETQYF.